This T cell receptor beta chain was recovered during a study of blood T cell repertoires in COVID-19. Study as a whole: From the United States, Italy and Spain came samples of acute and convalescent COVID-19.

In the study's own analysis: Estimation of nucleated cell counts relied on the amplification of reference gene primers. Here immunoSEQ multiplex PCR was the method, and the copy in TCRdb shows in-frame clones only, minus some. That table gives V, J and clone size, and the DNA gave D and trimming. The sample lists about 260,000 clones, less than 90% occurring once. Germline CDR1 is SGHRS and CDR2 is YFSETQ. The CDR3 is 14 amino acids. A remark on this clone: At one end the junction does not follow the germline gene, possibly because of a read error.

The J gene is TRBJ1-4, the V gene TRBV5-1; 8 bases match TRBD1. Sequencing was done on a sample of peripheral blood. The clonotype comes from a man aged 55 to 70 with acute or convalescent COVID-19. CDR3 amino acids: CASSSQGAKEKLFF. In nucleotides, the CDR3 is TGCGCCAGCAGCTCCCAGGGGGCTAAGGAAAAACTGTTTTTT. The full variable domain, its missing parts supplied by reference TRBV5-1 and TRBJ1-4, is KAGVTQTPRYLIKTRGQQVTLSCSPISGHRSVSWYQQTPGQGLQFLFEYFSETQRNKGNFPGRFSGRQFSNSRSEMNVSTLELGDSALYLCASSSQGAKEKLFFGSGTQLSVL.